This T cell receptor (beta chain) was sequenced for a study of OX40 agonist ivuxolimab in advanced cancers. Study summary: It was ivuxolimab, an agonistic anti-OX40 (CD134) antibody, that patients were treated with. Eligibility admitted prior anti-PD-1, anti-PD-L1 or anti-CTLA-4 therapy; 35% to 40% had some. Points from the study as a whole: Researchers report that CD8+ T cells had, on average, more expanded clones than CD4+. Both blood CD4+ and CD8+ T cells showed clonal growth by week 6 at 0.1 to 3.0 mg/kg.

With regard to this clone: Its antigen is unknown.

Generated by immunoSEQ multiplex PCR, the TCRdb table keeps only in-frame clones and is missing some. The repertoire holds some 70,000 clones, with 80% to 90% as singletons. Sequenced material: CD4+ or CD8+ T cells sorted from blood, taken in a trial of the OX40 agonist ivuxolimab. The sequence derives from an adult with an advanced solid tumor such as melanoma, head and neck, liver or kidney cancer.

CDR3 nucleotides: TGTGCCAGTACCCCAAGATCTACAGGGGTTGGCACCTTC. This encodes CASTPRSTGVGTF. The chain recombines TRBV19 with TRBJ1-2, with 7 bases that match TRBD1. The CDR3 runs to 13 residues. The germline V gene encodes CDR1 LNHDA and CDR2 SQIVND (reference sequence). Germline trimming cut 7 bases from V and 13 bases from J; bases unmatched to any gene: 15.